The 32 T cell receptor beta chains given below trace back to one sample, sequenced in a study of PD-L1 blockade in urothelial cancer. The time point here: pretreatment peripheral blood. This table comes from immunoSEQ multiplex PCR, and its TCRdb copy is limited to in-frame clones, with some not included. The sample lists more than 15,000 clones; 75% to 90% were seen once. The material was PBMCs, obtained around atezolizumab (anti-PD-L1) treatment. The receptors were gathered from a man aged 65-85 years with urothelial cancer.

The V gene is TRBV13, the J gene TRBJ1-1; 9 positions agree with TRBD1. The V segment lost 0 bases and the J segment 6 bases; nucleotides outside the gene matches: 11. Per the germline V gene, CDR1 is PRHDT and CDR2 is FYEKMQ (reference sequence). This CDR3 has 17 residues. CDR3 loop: CASSLGLIEQGAPEAFF. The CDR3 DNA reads TGTGCCAGCAGCTTAGGCCTAATTGAACAGGGGGCGCCTGAAGCTTTCTTT.

As DNA, the CDR3 is TGTGCCGGAGGGAGCAATCAGCCCCAGCATTTT. Protein product: CAGGSNQPQHF. The chain recombines TRBV28 with TRBJ1-5; D ambiguous. The CDR3 loop spans 11 amino acids. Between the trimmed V and J ends, which lost 11 bases and 1 base, there was a span of 6 bases. From germline, CDR1 is MDHEN and CDR2 SYDVKM.

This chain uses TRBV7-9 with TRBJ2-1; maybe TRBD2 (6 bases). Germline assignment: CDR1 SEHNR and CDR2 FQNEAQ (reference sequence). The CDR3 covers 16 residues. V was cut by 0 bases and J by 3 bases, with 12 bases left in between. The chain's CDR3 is CASSLALTAGYNEQFF. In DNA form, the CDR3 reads TGTGCCAGCAGCTTAGCTCTCACAGCGGGCTACAATGAGCAGTTCTTC.

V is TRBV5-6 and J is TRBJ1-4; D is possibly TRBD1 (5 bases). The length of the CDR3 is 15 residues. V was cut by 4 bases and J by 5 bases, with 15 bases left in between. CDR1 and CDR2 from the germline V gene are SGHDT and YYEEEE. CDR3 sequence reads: CASSHPGPGNEKLFF. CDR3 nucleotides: TGTGCCAGCAGCCACCCGGGCCCAGGGAATGAAAAACTGTTTTTT.

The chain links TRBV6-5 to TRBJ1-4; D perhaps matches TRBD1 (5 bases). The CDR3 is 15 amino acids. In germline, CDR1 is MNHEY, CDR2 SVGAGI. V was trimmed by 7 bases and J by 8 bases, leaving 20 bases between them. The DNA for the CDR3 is TGTGCCAGCACCCAGGGCGGCTCCCTGGAGGAAAAACTGTTTTTT. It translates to CASTQGGSLEEKLFF.

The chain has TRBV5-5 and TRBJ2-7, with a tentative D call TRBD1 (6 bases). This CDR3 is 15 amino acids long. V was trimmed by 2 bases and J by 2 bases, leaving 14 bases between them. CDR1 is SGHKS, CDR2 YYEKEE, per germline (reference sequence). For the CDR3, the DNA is TGTGCCAGCAGCTTAGCACAGGGTTCCCCCTACGAGCAGTACTTC. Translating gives CASSLAQGSPYEQYF.

The CDR3, as DNA: TGTGCCTGGAGACCAGGGGACACTGAAGCTTTCTTT. Its translation: CAWRPGDTEAFF. The V call is TRBV30, the J call TRBJ1-1; possible D gene TRBD1, 6 bases. Trimming stripped 3 bases from V and 3 bases from J, with 8 bases between. This CDR3 has 12 residues. Germline V lookup: CDR1 GTSNPN, CDR2 SVGIG (reference sequence).

For the CDR3, the DNA is TGCAGCGTTTCGGGGACTAGCGGGGGCACAGATACGCAGTATTTT. As protein: CSVSGTSGGTDTQYF. The chain is built from TRBV29-1 and TRBJ2-3; 13 bases map to TRBD2. Germline V gene lookup returns CDR1 SQVTM and CDR2 ANQGSEA. This CDR3 comprises 15 residues. V was pared by 5 bases and J by 1 base, with 3 bases of the junction left unmatched.

CDR3 region: CASSLARDIGETQYF. CDR3 bases: TGTGCCAGCAGCTTGGCTCGGGACATTGGGGAGACCCAGTACTTC. The chain is built from TRBV5-6 and TRBJ2-5; D is perhaps TRBD1 (6 bases). With 0 bases removed from V and 5 bases from J, the gap between germline ends came to 14 bases. Germline V gene sequence: CDR1 SGHDT, CDR2 YYEEEE. This CDR3 region has 15 residues.

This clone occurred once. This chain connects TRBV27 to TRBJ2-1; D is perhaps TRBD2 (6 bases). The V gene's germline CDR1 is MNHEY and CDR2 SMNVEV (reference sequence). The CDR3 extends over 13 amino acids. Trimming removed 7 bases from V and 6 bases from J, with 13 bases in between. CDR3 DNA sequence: TGTGCCAGCAACAGACCGGGGGTCAATGAGCAGTTCTTC. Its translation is CASNRPGVNEQFF.

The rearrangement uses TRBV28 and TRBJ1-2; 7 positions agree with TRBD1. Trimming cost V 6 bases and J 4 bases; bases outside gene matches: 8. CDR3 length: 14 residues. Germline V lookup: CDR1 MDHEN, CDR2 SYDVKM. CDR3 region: CASRGDSKSYGYTF. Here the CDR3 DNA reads TGTGCCAGCAGGGGGGACAGCAAGAGCTATGGCTACACCTTC.

The DNA of the CDR3 is TGTGCCAGCAGCGCGGGACTAGCGGGGGGCCCCTACGAGCAGTACTTC. Amino acids: CASSAGLAGGPYEQYF. The rearrangement joins TRBV9 to TRBJ2-7, with TRBD2 matching over 15 bases. The germline V gene has CDR1 SGDLS and CDR2 YYNGEE. The CDR3 has 16 residues. The V and J ends lost 3 bases and 2 bases, in that order; junction bases with no gene match: 3.

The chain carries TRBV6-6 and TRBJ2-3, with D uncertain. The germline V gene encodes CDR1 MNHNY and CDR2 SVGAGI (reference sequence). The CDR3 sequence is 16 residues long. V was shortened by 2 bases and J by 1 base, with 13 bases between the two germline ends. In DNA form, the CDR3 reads TGTGCCAGCAGTTACAATCGACTTCTCCGCACAGATACGCAGTATTTT. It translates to CASSYNRLLRTDTQYF.

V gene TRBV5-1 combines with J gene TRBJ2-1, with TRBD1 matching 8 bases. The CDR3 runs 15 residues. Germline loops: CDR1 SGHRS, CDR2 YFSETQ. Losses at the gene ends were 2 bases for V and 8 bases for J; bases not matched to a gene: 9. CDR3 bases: TGCGCCAGCAGCTTTGGCGCAGGGGGCGGCGATGAGCAGTTCTTC. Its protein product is CASSFGAGGGDEQFF.

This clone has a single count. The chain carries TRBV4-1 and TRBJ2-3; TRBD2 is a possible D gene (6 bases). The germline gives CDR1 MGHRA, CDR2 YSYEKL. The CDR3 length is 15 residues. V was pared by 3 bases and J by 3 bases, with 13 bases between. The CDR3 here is CASSHRLVGTDTQYF. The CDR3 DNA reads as TGCGCCAGCAGCCACCGACTAGTTGGGACAGATACGCAGTATTTT.

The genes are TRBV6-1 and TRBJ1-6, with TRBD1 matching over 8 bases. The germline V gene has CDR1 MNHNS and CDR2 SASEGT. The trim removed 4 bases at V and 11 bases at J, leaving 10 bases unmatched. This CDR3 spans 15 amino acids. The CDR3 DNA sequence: TGTGCCAGCAGTGCACGACAGGGGTCTTCTACACCCCTCCACTTT. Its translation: CASSARQGSSTPLHF.

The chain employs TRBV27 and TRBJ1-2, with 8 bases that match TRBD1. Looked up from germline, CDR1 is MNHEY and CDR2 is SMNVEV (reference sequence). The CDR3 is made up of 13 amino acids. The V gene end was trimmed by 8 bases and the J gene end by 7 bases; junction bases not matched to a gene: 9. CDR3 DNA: TGTGCCAGCCACCCAGGGGGCGCGTCTGGCTACACCTTC. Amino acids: CASHPGGASGYTF.

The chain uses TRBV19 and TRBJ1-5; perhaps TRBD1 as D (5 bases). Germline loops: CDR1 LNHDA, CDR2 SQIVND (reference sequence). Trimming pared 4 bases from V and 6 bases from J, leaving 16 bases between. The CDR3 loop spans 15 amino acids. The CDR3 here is CASSTTPGIAQPQHF. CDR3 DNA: TGTGCCAGTAGTACAACCCCAGGGATCGCTCAGCCCCAGCATTTT.

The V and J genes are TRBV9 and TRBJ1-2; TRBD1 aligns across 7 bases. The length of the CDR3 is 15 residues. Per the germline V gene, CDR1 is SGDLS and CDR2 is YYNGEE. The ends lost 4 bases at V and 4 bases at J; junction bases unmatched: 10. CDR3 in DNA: TGTGCCAGCAGCTTATCAGGGGGGACCGCCTATGGCTACACCTTC. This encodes CASSLSGGTAYGYTF.

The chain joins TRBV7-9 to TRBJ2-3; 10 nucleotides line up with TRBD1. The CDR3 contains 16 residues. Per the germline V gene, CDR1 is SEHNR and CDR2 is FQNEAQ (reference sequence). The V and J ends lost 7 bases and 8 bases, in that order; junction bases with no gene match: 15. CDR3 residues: CASTPPLGTGVGTQYF. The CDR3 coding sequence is TGTGCCAGCACCCCACCGCTCGGGACAGGGGTGGGTACGCAGTATTTT.

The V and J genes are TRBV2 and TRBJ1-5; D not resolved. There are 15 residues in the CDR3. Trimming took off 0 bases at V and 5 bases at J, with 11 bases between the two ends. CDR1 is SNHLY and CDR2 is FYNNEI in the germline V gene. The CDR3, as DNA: TGTGCCAGCAGTGAAGCTAACTTGGTGGATCAGCCCCAGCATTTT. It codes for CASSEANLVDQPQHF.

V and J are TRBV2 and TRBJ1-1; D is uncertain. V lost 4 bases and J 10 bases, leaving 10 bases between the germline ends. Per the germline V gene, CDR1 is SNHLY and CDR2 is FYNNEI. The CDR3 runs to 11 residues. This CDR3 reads CASSAGSAAFF. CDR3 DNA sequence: TGTGCCAGCAGTGCGGGGTCGGCAGCTTTCTTT.

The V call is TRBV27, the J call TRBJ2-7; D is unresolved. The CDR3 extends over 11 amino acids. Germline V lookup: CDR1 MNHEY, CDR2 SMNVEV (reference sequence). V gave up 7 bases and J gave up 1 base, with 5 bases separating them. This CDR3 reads CASTISYEQYF. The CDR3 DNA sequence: TGTGCCAGCACCATTTCCTACGAGCAGTACTTC.

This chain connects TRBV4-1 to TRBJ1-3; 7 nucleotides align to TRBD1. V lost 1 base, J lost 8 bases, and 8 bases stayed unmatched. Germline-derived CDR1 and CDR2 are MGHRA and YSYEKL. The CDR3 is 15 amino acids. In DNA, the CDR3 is TGCGCCAGCAGCCAAGGACAGGGAAATTCTGACACCATATATTTT. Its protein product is CASSQGQGNSDTIYF.

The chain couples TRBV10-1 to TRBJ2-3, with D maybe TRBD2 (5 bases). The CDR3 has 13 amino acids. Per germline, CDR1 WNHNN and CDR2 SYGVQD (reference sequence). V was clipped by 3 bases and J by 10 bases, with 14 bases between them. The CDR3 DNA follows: TGCGCCAGCAGTGACCAGCCGGGAATTGCGCAGTATTTT. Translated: CASSDQPGIAQYF.

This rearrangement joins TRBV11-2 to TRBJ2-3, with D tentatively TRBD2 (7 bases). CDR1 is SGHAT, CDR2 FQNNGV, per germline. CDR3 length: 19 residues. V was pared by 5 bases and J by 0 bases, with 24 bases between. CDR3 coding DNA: TGTGCCAGCAGCCCAGACAGCCCTTTTGAGGGGGGGAGCACAGATACGCAGTATTTT. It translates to CASSPDSPFEGGSTDTQYF.

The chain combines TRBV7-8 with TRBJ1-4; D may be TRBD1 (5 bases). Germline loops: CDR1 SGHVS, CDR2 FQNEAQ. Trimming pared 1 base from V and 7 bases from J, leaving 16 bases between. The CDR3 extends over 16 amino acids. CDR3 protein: CASSLGSGAVLEKLFF. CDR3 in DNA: TGTGCCAGCAGCTTAGGGAGTGGGGCAGTTCTTGAAAAACTGTTTTTT.

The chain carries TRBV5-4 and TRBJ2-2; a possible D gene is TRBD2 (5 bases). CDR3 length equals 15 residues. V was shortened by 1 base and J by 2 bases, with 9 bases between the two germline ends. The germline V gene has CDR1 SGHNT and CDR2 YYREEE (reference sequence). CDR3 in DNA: TGTGCCAGCAGCTTGAGCGGCAGAAACACCGGGGAGCTGTTTTTT. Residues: CASSLSGRNTGELFF. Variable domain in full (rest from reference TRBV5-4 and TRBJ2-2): ETGVTQSPTHLIKTRGQQVTLRCSSQSGHNTVSWYQQALGQGPQFIFQYYREEENGRGNFPPRFSGLQFPNYSSELNVNALELDDSALYLCASSLSGRNTGELFFGEGSRLTVL.

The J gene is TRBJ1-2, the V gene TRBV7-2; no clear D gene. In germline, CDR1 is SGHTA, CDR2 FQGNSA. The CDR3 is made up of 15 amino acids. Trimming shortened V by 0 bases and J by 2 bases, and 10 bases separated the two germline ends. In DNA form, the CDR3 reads TGTGCCAGCAGCTTAGCAGCATCCGAAAACTATGGCTACACCTTC. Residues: CASSLAASENYGYTF.

CDR3 DNA: TGTGCCAGCAGCTTAATGGTGCAGGGGCGTTCACCCCTCCACTTT. Translation: CASSLMVQGRSPLHF. The gene calls are TRBV7-2 and TRBJ1-6, with a weak D call TRBD1 (6 bases). Germline CDR1 SGHTA, CDR2 FQGNSA. CDR3 length: 15 residues. The V end was cut by 2 bases, the J end by 9 bases, with 14 bases between.

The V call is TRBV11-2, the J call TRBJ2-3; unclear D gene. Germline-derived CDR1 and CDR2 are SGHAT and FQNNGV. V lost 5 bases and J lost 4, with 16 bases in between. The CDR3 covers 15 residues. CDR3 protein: CASSRTSLVADTQYF. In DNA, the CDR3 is TGTGCCAGCAGCCGCACGAGTTTGGTGGCAGATACGCAGTATTTT.

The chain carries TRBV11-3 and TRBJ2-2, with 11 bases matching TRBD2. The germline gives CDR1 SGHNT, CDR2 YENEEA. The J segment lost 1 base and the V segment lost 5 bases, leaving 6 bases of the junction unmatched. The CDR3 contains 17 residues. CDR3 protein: CASSISGGAGNTGELFF. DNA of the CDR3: TGTGCCAGCAGCATTAGCGGGGGGGCCGGGAACACCGGGGAGCTGTTTTTT.